These 11 T cell receptor beta chains were all obtained from the same sample, sequenced in a study of regulatory T cells in long-lasting Graves disease. The time point denotes: persistent/refractory GD, antithyroid drugs over 5 years with positive TRAb. There was RNA extracted from PBMCs, and the TCR library was made from it. Arm-PCR of CDR3 regions and iRepertoire HTBI primers were used to build TCR beta libraries. TCRdb reanalysed the multiplex PCR reads using MiXCR and keeps one entry per CDR3 protein. This table has 350,000 to 450,000 distinct CDR3 sequences, roughly a fifth appearing once. The specimen comprised peripheral blood mononuclear cells (PBMCs), sampled when the disease was refractory, from a patient treated with antithyroid drugs. These receptors were obtained from a female donor with Graves disease.

In its sample, this clonotype was seen a few times. V gene TRBV10-3 combines with J gene TRBJ1-2; D is possibly TRBD1 (5 bases). The CDR3 has 14 amino acids. V was cut by 7 bases and J by 1 base, with 13 bases left in between. CDR1 is ENHRY, CDR2 SYGVKD, per germline. CDR3 DNA sequence: TGTGCCATCAAATTGGGCAGGGATAACTATGGCTACACCTTC. Amino acid sequence: CAIKLGRDNYGYTF.

This clonotype showed up just once. The rearrangement joins TRBV29-1 to TRBJ2-7; D is undetermined. Germline V lookup: CDR1 SQVTM, CDR2 ANQGSEA. This CDR3 comprises 12 residues. Trimming cost V 4 bases and J 2 bases, with 9 bases left between them. The CDR3 DNA follows: TGCAGCGTTGGGGGTTACCCCTACGAGCAGTACTTC. Amino acid sequence: CSVGGYPYEQYF.

The chain couples TRBV6-6 to TRBJ1-3, with unresolved D. Germline V gene lookup returns CDR1 MNHNY and CDR2 SVGAGI (reference sequence). With 0 bases removed from V and 0 bases from J, the gap between germline ends came to 9 bases. This CDR3 spans 16 amino acids. CDR3 sequence reads: CASSYSMGPSGNTIYF. DNA of the CDR3: TGTGCCAGCAGTTACTCGATGGGCCCCTCTGGAAACACCATATATTTT.

The table lists this clonotype with a few counts. The genes are TRBV13 and TRBJ2-7, with D tentatively TRBD2 (5 bases). The V gene's germline CDR1 is PRHDT and CDR2 FYEKMQ (reference sequence). Trimming stripped 5 bases from V and 6 bases from J, with 20 bases between. The CDR3 contains 15 residues. The CDR3 region has the DNA TGTGCCAGCAGCCCCGGAGGTAGCGCCGAGTCCGAGCAGTACTTC. It translates to CASSPGGSAESEQYF.

This clonotype was detected a few times. V usage is TRBV12-3 or TRBV12-4 and J usage is TRBJ1-1; TRBD1 matches 9 bases. The junction had 3 bases not matched to a gene; V was cut back by 6 bases and J by 1 base. The CDR3 is made up of 14 amino acids. The DNA of the CDR3 is TGTGCCAGCAGACGACAGGGGGGGAACACTGAAGCTTTCTTT. Translating gives CASRRQGGNTEAFF.

The CDR3 DNA reads as TGTGCCAGCAGTTACTCACAGGGGACTGATCAGCCCCAGCATTTT. Amino acids: CASSYSQGTDQPQHF. The chain uses TRBV6-2 or TRBV6-3 and TRBJ1-5, with 7 nucleotides matching TRBD1. V lost 0 bases to trimming and J lost 5 bases; unmatched junction nucleotides: 4. CDR1 and CDR2 (germline): MNHEY, SVGEGT. CDR3 length equals 15 residues.

Ten or more counts support this clonotype. The chain couples TRBV7-2 to TRBJ1-1; 7 bases are shared with TRBD1. CDR1 and CDR2 from the germline V gene are SGHTA and FQGNSA. The CDR3 runs to 14 residues. J lost 4 bases, V lost 4 bases, and 6 bases had no gene match. The CDR3, as DNA: TGTGCCAGCAGCTCAGACAGGGTCCCCACTGAAGCTTTCTTT. Protein: CASSSDRVPTEAFF.

This clonotype was found many times. This rearrangement joins TRBV29-1 to TRBJ2-5, with unresolved D. V lost 4 bases, J lost 2 bases, and 11 bases lay in between. The CDR3 runs to 13 residues. CDR1 and CDR2 (germline): SQVTM, ANQGSEA. The CDR3 loop reads CSVARLEQETQYF. The CDR3 DNA reads TGCAGCGTTGCTCGGCTAGAGCAAGAGACCCAGTACTTC.

This clonotype was detected many times. The V and J genes are TRBV19 and TRBJ2-5; D remains unclear. The CDR3 has 13 residues. The germline gives CDR1 LNHDA, CDR2 SQIVND (reference sequence). V shed 3 bases and J shed 7 bases, with 12 bases lying between them. The CDR3 reads CASSMKGTATQYF. CDR3 coding DNA: TGTGCCAGTAGTATGAAGGGAACTGCGACCCAGTACTTC. Supplemented by reference TRBV19 and TRBJ2-5, the full variable domain reads DGGITQSPKYLFRKEGQNVTLSCEQNLNHDAMYWYRQDPGQGLRLIYYSQIVNDFQKGDIAEGYSVSREKKESFPLTVTSAQKNPTAFYLCASSMKGTATQYFGPGTRLLVL.

The rearrangement links TRBV11-2 to TRBJ2-7, with 11 bases that match TRBD2. With 7 bases clipped from V and 5 bases from J, the junction kept 13 bases outside the gene matches. The CDR3 extends over 16 amino acids. CDR1 is SGHAT, CDR2 FQNNGV, per germline. This CDR3 is CASTLLGGSGGDEQYF. DNA of the CDR3: TGTGCCAGCACCCTCTTAGGTGGTAGCGGGGGGGACGAGCAGTACTTC. Supplemented by reference TRBV11-2 and TRBJ2-7, the full variable domain reads EAGVAQSPRYKIIEKRQSVAFWCNPISGHATLYWYQQILGQGPKLLIQFQNNGVVDDSQLPKDRFSAERLKGVDSTLKIQPAKLEDSAVYLCASTLLGGSGGDEQYFGPGTRLTVT.

This clonotype was recorded a few times. The chain has TRBV30 and TRBJ1-5; D is unresolved. CDR3 size: 13 residues. V gave up 3 bases and J gave up 3 bases, with 9 bases separating them. From germline, CDR1 is GTSNPN and CDR2 SVGIG (reference sequence). CDR3: CAWRSGFNQPQHF. Written as DNA, the CDR3 is TGTGCCTGGAGATCTGGGTTCAATCAGCCCCAGCATTTT.